This T cell receptor beta chain emerged from a study of blood T cell repertoires in COVID-19. Some clones are missing from TCRdb's copy, which holds only in-frame ones; the method was immunoSEQ multiplex PCR. The table shows about 280,000 clones, with about 90% occurring only once. Per the germline V gene, CDR1 is SGHNT and CDR2 is YYREEE (reference sequence). J gave up 2 bases and V 4 bases, and 5 bases lay outside the gene matches. The CDR3 runs to 14 residues. The chain joins TRBV5-4 to TRBJ1-2, with TRBD1 identical over 7 bases. Sequencing input: peripheral blood. This receptor was taken from a woman younger than 45 who had recovered from COVID-19. The CDR3 DNA is TGTGCCAGCAGCGAGGGGGACAGAAACTATGGCTACACCTTC. Protein product: CASSEGDRNYGYTF.